A selection of T cell receptor beta chains follows, all from one sample in a study of OX40 agonist ivuxolimab in advanced cancers. TCRdb's table, derived via immunoSEQ multiplex PCR, lists solely in-frame clones and lacks some. In the table there are 42,000 or so clones, around 89% of which are singletons. Sequencing was performed on CD4+ or CD8+ T cells sorted from blood, taken in a trial of the OX40 agonist ivuxolimab. These receptors were obtained from an adult with an advanced solid tumor such as melanoma, head and neck, liver or kidney cancer. The CDR3 runs from the conserved cysteine through the conserved F or W. Each record gives: V gene, CDR3 length, clone size, J gene, D gene, CDR3 DNA, CDR3 protein. A D gene is named only where the DNA matches it firmly. Some rows mark clone size as missing; the rest say once, few, many or name a class of expanded clone.

>TRBV6-6|16|few|TRBJ2-5|-
TGTGCCAGCAGTTACTCCTGGGGGGTGGACGGGGAGACCCAGTACTTC
CASSYSWGVDGETQYF
>TRBV6-1|15|-|TRBJ2-3|-
TGTGCCAGCAGTGTCGGTCGAGGGGTGGGAGATACGCAGTATTTT
CASSVGRGVGDTQYF
>TRBV7-9|14|-|TRBJ2-2|-
TGTGCCAGCAGCTCAACTACGAACACCGGGGAGCTGTTTTTT
CASSSTTNTGELFF
>TRBV28|15|-|TRBJ1-3|TRBD1
TGTGCCAGCGGCCTTGGACAGGGCTTTGGAAACACCATATATTTT
CASGLGQGFGNTIYF
>TRBV7-9|15|-|TRBJ1-2|TRBD1
TGTGCCACTGAAGGACAGGGGGTACAGAACTATGGCTACACCTTC
CATEGQGVQNYGYTF
>TRBV2|15|few|TRBJ1-3|TRBD1
TGTGCCATTGGACAGGGGGCTTCATCTGGAAACACCATATATTTT
CAIGQGASSGNTIYF
>TRBV28|13|-|TRBJ2-3|-
TGTGCCAGCAGTGGGGGGGGGCCCGATACGCAGTATTTT
CASSGGGPDTQYF
>TRBV19|14|-|TRBJ1-2|-
TGTGCCAGTAGTATTTCTGGACAGTCCTATGGCTACACCTTC
CASSISGQSYGYTF
>TRBV30|14|few|TRBJ2-7|TRBD1
TGTGCCTGGAGTGCCGGGACAGGGACCCACGAGCAGTACTTC
CAWSAGTGTHEQYF
>TRBV6-5|15|-|TRBJ1-2|-
TGTGCCAGCAGGACGACAGCTAACTCTAACTATGGCTACACCTTC
CASRTTANSNYGYTF
>TRBV7-8|15|once|TRBJ2-7|TRBD1
TGTGCCAGCAGCATAAACAGGGGGGACGCCTACGAGCAGTACTTC
CASSINRGDAYEQYF
>TRBV11-2|15|-|TRBJ2-1|TRBD1
TGTGCCAGCAGCTTGACAGGGGGGTACTACAATGAGCAGTTCTTC
CASSLTGGYYNEQFF
>TRBV21-1|14|-|TRBJ1-4|-
TGTGCCAGCAGCAGGGGGGCAACTAATGAAAAACTGTTTTTT
CASSRGATNEKLFF
>TRBV18|12|-|TRBJ1-1|-
TGTGCCAGCTCACCAGATAACACTGAAGCTTTCTTT
CASSPDNTEAFF
>TRBV7-3|14|-|TRBJ2-1|TRBD1
TGTGCCAGCAGCTTCACGGGACAGAACAATGAGCAGTTCTTC
CASSFTGQNNEQFF
>TRBV5-1|14|-|TRBJ1-2|-
TGCGCCAGCAGCTTGGACAGTCTAAACTATGGCTACACCTTC
CASSLDSLNYGYTF
>TRBV7-3|15|-|TRBJ1-1|TRBD1
TGTGCCAGCAGCCTACTCCCAGGGGGGAACACTGAAGCTTTCTTT
CASSLLPGGNTEAFF
>TRBV30|15|-|TRBJ1-5|-
TGTGCCTGGAGTGTAAATGGTTGGAGGGATCAGCCCCAGCATTTT
CAWSVNGWRDQPQHF
>TRBV6-1|13|-|TRBJ1-5|-
TGTGCCAGCAGTGAAATTCGTGGACAGCCCCAGCATTTT
CASSEIRGQPQHF
>TRBV2|13|few|TRBJ2-7|TRBD1
TGTGCCAGCAGTCTCGACAGGGACTACGAGCAGTACTTC
CASSLDRDYEQYF
>TRBV27|15|-|TRBJ2-2|-
TGTGCCAGCAGTTTCGTAGGGGGGAACACCGGGGAGCTGTTTTTT
CASSFVGGNTGELFF
>TRBV7-6|18|-|TRBJ2-6|-
TGTGCCAGCAGCTTACTGGGTGGGGGGCCTGCTGGGGCCAACGTCCTGACTTTC
CASSLLGGGPAGANVLTF
>TRBV15|16|-|TRBJ1-2|-
TGTGCCACCAGCAGAGATGCGGTGCGGGCTAACTATGGCTACACCTTC
CATSRDAVRANYGYTF
>TRBV2|14|-|TRBJ2-5|-
TGTGCCAGCAGGGGTGGGCTAGTCCAAGAGACCCAGTACTTC
CASRGGLVQETQYF
>TRBV5-1|14|-|TRBJ2-4|TRBD1
TGCGCCAGCAGCTTCGGGCAGGGGGCGAACATTCAGTACTTC
CASSFGQGANIQYF
>TRBV10-2|14|few|TRBJ1-1|TRBD1
TGCGCCAGCAGCATAGGACAGGGAAACACTGAAGCTTTCTTT
CASSIGQGNTEAFF
>TRBV28|16|-|TRBJ2-7|TRBD2
TGTGCCAGCAGTTTATGGAGTAGCGGGAGCTCCTACGAGCAGTACTTC
CASSLWSSGSSYEQYF
>TRBV5-6|11|few|TRBJ1-1|-
TGTGCCAGCATAAGAGGGACTGAAGCTTTCTTT
CASIRGTEAFF